The present TCR beta chain was sequenced within a study of cytomegalovirus exposure and HLA in healthy donors. Concerning this clone itself: What it binds is not known.

The CDR3 runs 16 residues. V shed 1 base, J shed 7 bases, and the junction held 10 bases outside the gene matches. CDR1 SGHTA and CDR2 FQGNSA come from the germline V gene. Study-level findings and limits: In most subjects, TCR beta sequences reportedly gave accurate predictions of HLA-A and HLA-B alleles.

The primer mix had 60 Vbeta and 13 Jbeta primers. Sequencing was performed with immunoSEQ multiplex PCR; in TCRdb, only in-frame clones are kept and a portion is missing. The repertoire holds fewer than 120,000 clones, under 85% seen once, with 6.2% in the top ten. This receptor was identified in a man younger than 40 in good health and CMV-seropositive. The rearrangement uses TRBV7-2 and TRBJ2-1; 7 bases are a match to TRBD1. Sequenced: PBMCs. The CDR3: CASSLVGTATLNEQFF. CDR3 DNA: TGTGCCAGCAGCTTAGTGGGGACAGCAACTCTTAATGAGCAGTTCTTC.